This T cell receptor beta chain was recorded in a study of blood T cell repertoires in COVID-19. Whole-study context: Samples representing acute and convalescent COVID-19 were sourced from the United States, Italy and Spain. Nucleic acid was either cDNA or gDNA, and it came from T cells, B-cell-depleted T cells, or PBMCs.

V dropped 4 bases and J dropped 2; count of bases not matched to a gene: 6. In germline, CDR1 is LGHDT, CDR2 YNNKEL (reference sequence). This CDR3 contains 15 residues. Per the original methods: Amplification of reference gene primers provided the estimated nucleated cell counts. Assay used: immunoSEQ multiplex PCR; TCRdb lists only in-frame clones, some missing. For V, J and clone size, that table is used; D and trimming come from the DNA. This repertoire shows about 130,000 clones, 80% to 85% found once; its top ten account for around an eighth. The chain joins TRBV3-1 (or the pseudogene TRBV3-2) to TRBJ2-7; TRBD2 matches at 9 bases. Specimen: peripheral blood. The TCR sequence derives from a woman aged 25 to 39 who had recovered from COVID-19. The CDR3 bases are TGTGCCAGCAGCCCCCTAGCGGGGCTCACCTACGAGCAGTACTTC. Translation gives CASSPLAGLTYEQYF.